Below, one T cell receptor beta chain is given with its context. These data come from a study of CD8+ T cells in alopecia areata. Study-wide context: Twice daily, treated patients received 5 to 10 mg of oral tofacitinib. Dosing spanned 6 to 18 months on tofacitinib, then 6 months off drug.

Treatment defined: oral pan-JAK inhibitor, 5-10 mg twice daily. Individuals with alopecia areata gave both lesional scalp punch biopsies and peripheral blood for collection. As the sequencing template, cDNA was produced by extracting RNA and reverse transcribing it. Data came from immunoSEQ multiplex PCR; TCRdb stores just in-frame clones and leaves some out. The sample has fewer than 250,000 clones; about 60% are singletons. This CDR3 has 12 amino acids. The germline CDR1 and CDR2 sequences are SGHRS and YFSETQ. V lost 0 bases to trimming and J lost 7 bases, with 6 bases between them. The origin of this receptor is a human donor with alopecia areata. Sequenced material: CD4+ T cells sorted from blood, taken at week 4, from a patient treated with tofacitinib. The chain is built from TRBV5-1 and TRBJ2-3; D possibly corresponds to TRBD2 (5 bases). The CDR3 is CASSLDGNTQYF. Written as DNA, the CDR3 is TGCGCCAGCAGCTTGGACGGGAATACGCAGTATTTT.